This TCR beta chain derives from a study of T cells in tumors after PD-1 blockade. Deletions cut 1 base from V and 7 bases from J, with 9 bases between. Germline V gives CDR1 SGHDT, CDR2 YYEEEE. There are 14 residues in the CDR3. Profiling relied on immunoSEQ multiplex PCR, and the TCRdb table lists in-frame clones only, not all of them. The sample holds 2,500 or so clones; approximately 71% are singletons and the top ten take 16%. Study-level findings and limits: Peripheral recruitment is suggested, as some novel exhausted tumor clones were in pre-treatment blood. After therapy, most expanded exhausted CD8+ clones were absent pre-treatment, suggesting clonal replacement.

On this clone itself: Its antigen is currently unknown.

As for time point: first of two post-therapy site-matched biopsies 2 to 3 months apart. This sample comprised tumor tissue, obtained after anti-PD-1 treatment. The sequence was obtained from a human donor with basal cell carcinoma. The chain recombines TRBV5-6 with TRBJ1-6; D perhaps matches TRBD1 (5 bases). In DNA, the CDR3 is TGTGCCAGCAGCTTGAGGGGTAGAAATTCACCCCTCCACTTT. It translates to CASSLRGRNSPLHF.